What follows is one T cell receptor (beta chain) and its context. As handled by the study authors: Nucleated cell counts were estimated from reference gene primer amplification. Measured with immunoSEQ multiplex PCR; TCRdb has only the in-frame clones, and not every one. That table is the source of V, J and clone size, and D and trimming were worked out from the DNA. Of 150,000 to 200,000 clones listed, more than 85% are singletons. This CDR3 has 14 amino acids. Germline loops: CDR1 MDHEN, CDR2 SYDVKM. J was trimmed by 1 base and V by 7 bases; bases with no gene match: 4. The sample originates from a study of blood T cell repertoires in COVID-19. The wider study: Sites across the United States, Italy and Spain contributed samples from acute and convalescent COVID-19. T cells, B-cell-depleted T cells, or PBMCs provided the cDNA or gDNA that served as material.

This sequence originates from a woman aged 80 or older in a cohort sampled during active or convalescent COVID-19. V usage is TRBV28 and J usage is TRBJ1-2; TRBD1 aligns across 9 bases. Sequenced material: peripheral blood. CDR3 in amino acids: CASTLGQGNYGYTF. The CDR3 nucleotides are TGTGCCAGCACCCTGGGACAGGGTAACTATGGCTACACCTTC.